The T cell receptor (beta chain) described here comes from a study of T cells in Graves' hyperthyroidism and ophthalmopathy. Diagnostic decisions used clinical symptoms, serum thyroxine and TRAb, thyroid ultrasound and orbital computed tomography. Amplification of TCR beta CDR3 regions used RNA as the template. A set of HTBI primers served as the primers for a first-round RT-PCR of the TCR CDR3. TCRdb re-called the multiplex PCR reads through MiXCR, storing one row per CDR3 protein. Of about 530,000 distinct CDR3 sequences in the sample, under 20% were seen once. The germline V gene encodes CDR1 SGHVT and CDR2 SQSDAQ. Losses at the gene ends were 5 bases for V and 6 bases for J; bases not matched to a gene: 22. The CDR3 is made up of 20 amino acids. Ten or more counts support this clonotype.

The source of this sequence is a woman aged 18-29 years with Graves' ophthalmopathy. The V gene is TRBV7-4, the J gene TRBJ1-4, with 9 bases that match TRBD1. The sequencing sample was made of blood. CDR3 amino acids: CASSRVWVGGQGTEDEKLFF. The CDR3 DNA follows: TGTGCCAGCAGCCGGGTGTGGGTCGGAGGACAGGGGACCGAGGATGAAAAACTGTTTTTT. Full variable domain (missing parts from reference TRBV7-4 and TRBJ1-4): GAGVSQSPRYKVAKRGRDVALRCDSISGHVTLYWYRQTLGQGSEVLTYSQSDAQRDKSGRPSGRFSAERPERSVSTLKIQRTEQGDSAVYLCASSRVWVGGQGTEDEKLFFGSGTQLSVL.